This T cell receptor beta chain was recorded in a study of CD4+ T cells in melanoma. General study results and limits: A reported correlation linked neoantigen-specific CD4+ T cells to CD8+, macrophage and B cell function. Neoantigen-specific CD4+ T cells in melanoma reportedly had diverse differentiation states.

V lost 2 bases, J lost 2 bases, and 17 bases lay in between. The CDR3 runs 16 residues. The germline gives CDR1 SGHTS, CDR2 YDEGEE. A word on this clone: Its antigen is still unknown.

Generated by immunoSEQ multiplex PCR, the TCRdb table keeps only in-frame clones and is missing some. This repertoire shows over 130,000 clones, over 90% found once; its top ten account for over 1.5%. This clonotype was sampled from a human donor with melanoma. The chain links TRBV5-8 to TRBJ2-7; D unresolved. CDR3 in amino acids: CASSLRLIQAAYEQYF. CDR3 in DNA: TGTGCCAGCAGCTTAAGACTCATCCAGGCTGCCTACGAGCAGTACTTC.